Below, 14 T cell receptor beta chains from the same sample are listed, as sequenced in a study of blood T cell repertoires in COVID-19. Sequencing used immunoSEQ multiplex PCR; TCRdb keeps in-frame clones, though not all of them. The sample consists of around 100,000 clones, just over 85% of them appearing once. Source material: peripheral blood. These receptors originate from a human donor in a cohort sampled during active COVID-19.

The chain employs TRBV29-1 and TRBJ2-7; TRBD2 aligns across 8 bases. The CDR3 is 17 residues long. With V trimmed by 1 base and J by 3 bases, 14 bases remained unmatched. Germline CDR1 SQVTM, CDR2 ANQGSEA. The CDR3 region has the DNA TGCAGCGTTGAAGGAGCAGGCGCGGGGGGTAGTGACTACGAGCAGTACTTC. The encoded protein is CSVEGAGAGGSDYEQYF.

The CDR3 protein is CASSWTLRSYEQYF. In DNA form, the CDR3 reads TGTGCCAGCAGCTGGACTTTACGATCCTACGAGCAGTACTTC. The gene calls are TRBV6-2 or TRBV6-3 and TRBJ2-7, with TRBD2 as a possible D gene (5 bases). CDR3 size: 14 residues. The V and J ends lost 6 bases and 1 base respectively, with 13 bases between them. Germline loops: CDR1 MNHEY, CDR2 SVGEGT.

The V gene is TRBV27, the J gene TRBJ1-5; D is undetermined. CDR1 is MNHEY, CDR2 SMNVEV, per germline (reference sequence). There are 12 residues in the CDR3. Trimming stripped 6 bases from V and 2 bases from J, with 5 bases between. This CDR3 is CASRGGNQPQHF. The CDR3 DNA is TGTGCCAGCAGGGGAGGCAATCAGCCCCAGCATTTT.

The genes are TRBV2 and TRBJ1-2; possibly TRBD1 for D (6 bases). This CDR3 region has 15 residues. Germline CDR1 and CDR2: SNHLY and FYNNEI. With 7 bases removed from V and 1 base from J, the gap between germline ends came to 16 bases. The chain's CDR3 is CASNPGALDNYGYTF. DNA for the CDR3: TGTGCCAGCAACCCAGGGGCCTTAGATAACTATGGCTACACCTTC.

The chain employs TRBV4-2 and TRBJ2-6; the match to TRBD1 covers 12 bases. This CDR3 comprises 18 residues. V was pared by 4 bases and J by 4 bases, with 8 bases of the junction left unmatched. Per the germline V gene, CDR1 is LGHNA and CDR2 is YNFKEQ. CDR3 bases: TGTGCCAGCAGCCCGAAAGGGACAGGGGGCGCCGGGGCCAACGTCCTGACTTTC. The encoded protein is CASSPKGTGGAGANVLTF.

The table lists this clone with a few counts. The CDR3 DNA follows: TGTGCCATCAGTGAGTCTCAGAGCGGGGCCTACGAGCAGTACTTC. This encodes CAISESQSGAYEQYF. The genes are TRBV10-3 and TRBJ2-7; 7 positions agree with TRBD2. V shed 0 bases, J shed 2 bases, and the junction held 4 bases outside the gene matches. Germline V gene sequence: CDR1 ENHRY, CDR2 SYGVKD. This CDR3 has 15 residues.

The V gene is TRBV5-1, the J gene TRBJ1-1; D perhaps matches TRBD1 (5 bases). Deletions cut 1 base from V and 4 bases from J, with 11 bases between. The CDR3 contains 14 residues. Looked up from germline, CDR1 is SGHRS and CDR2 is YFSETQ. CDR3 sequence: CASSLIREGTEAFF. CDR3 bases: TGCGCCAGCAGCTTGATCAGGGAAGGCACTGAAGCTTTCTTT.

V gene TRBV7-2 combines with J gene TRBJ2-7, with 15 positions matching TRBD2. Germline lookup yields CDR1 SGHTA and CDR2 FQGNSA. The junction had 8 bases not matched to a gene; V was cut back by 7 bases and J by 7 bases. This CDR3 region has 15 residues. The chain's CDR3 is CASNERGLAGGEQYF. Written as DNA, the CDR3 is TGTGCCAGCAACGAGAGGGGACTAGCGGGAGGAGAGCAGTACTTC.

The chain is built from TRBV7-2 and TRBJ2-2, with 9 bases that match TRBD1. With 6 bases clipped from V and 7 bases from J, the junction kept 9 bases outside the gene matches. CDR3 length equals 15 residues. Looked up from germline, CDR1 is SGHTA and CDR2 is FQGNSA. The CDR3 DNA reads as TGTGCCAGCAGTCAAGTCGGGACAGGGAGCGGGGAGCTGTTTTTT. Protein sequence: CASSQVGTGSGELFF.

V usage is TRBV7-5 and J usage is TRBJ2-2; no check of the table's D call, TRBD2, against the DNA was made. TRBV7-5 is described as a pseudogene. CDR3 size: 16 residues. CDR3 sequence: CARSLATTSGRGELFF. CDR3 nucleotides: TGTGCCAGAAGCTTAGCGACGACTAGCGGGAGGGGGGAGCTGTTTTTT.

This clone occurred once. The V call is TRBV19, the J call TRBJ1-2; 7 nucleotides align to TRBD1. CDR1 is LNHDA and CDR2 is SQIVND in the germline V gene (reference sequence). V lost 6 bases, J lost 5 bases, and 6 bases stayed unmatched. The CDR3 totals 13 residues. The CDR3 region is CASRIDRDYGYTF. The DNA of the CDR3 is TGTGCCAGTAGGATTGACAGGGATTATGGCTACACCTTC.

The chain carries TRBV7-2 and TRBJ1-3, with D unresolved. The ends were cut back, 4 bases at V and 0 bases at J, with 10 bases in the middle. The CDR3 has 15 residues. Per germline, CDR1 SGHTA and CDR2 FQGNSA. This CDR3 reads CASSSTSGSGNTIYF. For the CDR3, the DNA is TGTGCCAGCAGCTCTACATCGGGCTCTGGAAACACCATATATTTT.

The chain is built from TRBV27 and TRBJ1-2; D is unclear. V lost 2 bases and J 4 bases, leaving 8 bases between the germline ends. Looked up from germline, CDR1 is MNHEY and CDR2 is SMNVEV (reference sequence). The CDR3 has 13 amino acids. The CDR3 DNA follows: TGTGCCAGCAGTTTAAGAGGAGGCTATGGCTACACCTTC. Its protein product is CASSLRGGYGYTF.

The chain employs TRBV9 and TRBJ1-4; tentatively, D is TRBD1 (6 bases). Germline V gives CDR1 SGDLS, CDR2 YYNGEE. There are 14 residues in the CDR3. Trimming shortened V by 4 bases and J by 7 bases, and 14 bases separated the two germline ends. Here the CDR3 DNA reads TGTGCCAGCAGCTCGGGGGGCTCTTTTGAAAAACTGTTTTTT. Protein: CASSSGGSFEKLFF. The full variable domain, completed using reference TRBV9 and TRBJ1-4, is DSGVTQTPKHLITATGQRVTLRCSPRSGDLSVYWYQQSLDQGLQFLIQYYNGEERAKGNILERFSAQQFPDLHSELNLSSLELGDSALYFCASSSGGSFEKLFFGSGTQLSVL.